This TCR beta chain was captured by sequencing in a study of cytomegalovirus exposure and HLA in healthy donors. Overall study: Earlier, 150 million to 200 million T cells were analyzed, and about 100 million unique TCR beta sequences were found among them.

Germline V gene lookup returns CDR1 SGDLS and CDR2 YYNGEE. V shed 6 bases, J shed 8 bases, and the junction held 10 bases outside the gene matches. The length of the CDR3 is 15 residues. Primers: 60 Vbeta forward and 13 Jbeta reverse. This table comes from immunoSEQ multiplex PCR, and its TCRdb copy is limited to in-frame clones, with some not included. This repertoire shows 150,000 to 200,000 clones, around 82% found once; its top ten account for about 1.8%. The chain has TRBV9 and TRBJ2-1; 11 nucleotides match TRBD2. The source material was PBMCs. This TCR was sampled from a young man in good health and CMV-seronegative. CDR3 DNA: TGTGCCAGCAAATTACTAGCGGGAGAGGGGGATGAGCAGTTCTTC. Amino acids: CASKLLAGEGDEQFF.